This T cell receptor beta chain was captured by sequencing in a study of T cells in Graves' hyperthyroidism and ophthalmopathy. Whole-study context: Peripheral blood was taken when the disease was first diagnosed, before any treatment began. Study observations and caveats: Peripheral blood also featured most of the thyroid clonotypes expanded above 0.001.

Authors of the study amplified TCR beta CDR3 regions from RNA transcripts. Carried out on the TCR CDR3, a first-round RT-PCR used the HTBI primer set. TCRdb re-called the multiplex PCR reads through MiXCR, storing one row per CDR3 protein. Counted here are around 380,000 distinct CDR3 sequences, approximately 13% occurring once; the ten biggest clones make up roughly 20%. This clonotype came up many times. Its matching antigen is unknown. The length of the CDR3 is 15 residues. V lost 6 bases and J 0 bases, leaving 11 bases between the germline ends. CDR1 is MDHEN, CDR2 SYDVKM, per germline. Exclusion of patients followed from uncontrolled infection, other autoimmune disease, pregnancy or lactation. Cells are PBMCs isolated from roughly 10 ml of fresh blood.

The receptor was derived from a man aged 25-45 years with Graves' hyperthyroidism that later progressed to Graves' ophthalmopathy. Material for sequencing was blood. The chain is built from TRBV28 and TRBJ2-2; a possible D gene is TRBD1 (6 bases). CDR3: CASSLGHPNTGELFF. The CDR3 nucleotides are TGTGCCAGCAGCCTGGGACACCCGAACACCGGGGAGCTGTTTTTT.